This T cell receptor (beta chain) is drawn from a study of neurological immune-mediated disorders. CDR1 and CDR2 from the germline V gene are SGHRS and YFSETQ. The V gene lost 0 bases and the J gene lost 6 bases, with 6 bases spanning the gap. The CDR3 is 13 residues long. This clonotype was seen at least ten times. As to time point: longitudinal time-point 2. TCRdb called the 5' RACE reads again in MiXCR, with one record for every CDR3 protein. The table includes roughly 34,000 distinct CDR3 sequences, less than 15% detected once. The sequencing input was PBMCs. V usage is TRBV5-1 and J usage is TRBJ2-2; no clear D gene. The source of this sequence is a woman aged 40 to 50 in good health. In nucleotides, the CDR3 is TGCGCCAGCAGCTTGGGAATGTCCGGGGAGCTGTTTTTT. Its protein product is CASSLGMSGELFF.